This is a list of T cell receptor beta chains from one sample in a study of shared clonotypes between healthy human individuals. TCRdb's table, derived via immunoSEQ multiplex PCR, lists solely in-frame clones and lacks some. The table shows roughly 2.1 million clones, with more than 85% occurring only once. Sample: naive CD8+ T cells from PBMCs. Every receptor here comes from a man aged 18 to 29 in good health. Some clones in this sample may be carry-over from other donors' samples. CDR3s include the opening cysteine and the closing phenylalanine or tryptophan. The order of the fields is D gene, J gene, V gene, clone size, CDR3 DNA, CDR3 protein. A D gene is named only where the DNA matches it firmly. Clone size, where shown, is once, few, many, or a class for clones that have expanded.

.,TRBJ2-3,TRBV18,.,TGTGCCAGCTCACCGGAGTGGGGAAGTGGGAATACGCAGTATTTT,CASSPEWGSGNTQYF
.,TRBJ2-7,TRBV28,once,TGTGCCAGCAGCTGGACCCGTTTGAACGAGCAGTACTTC,CASSWTRLNEQYF
.,TRBJ1-1,TRBV15,.,TGTGCCACCAGCAGAATCCGCACTGAAGCTTTCTTT,CATSRIRTEAFF
TRBD2,TRBJ2-3,TRBV7-9,.,TGTGCCAGCAGCCCCGGGACTAGCGGGTTTAGGACAGATACGCAGTATTTT,CASSPGTSGFRTDTQYF
.,TRBJ1-2,TRBV27,.,TGTGCCAGCAGTCTCGGGACGGAGTATGGCTACACCTTC,CASSLGTEYGYTF
.,TRBJ1-4,TRBV5-5,.,TGTGCCAGCAGCTCCGGGACAACGAGGAGGGATGAAAAACTGTTTTTT,CASSSGTTRRDEKLFF
.,TRBJ2-3,TRBV7-6,.,TGTGCCAGCAGCTTAGGTGGTCCCCAAGATACGCAGTATTTT,CASSLGGPQDTQYF
.,TRBJ2-5,TRBV5-4,.,TGTGCCCACAGCAGCACCTCGGACAGACTCCAAGAGACCCAGTACTTC,CAHSSTSDRLQETQYF
.,TRBJ1-5,TRBV6-1,.,TGTGCCAGCAGTGAATGGACGGGGCTGCCCCAGCATTTT,CASSEWTGLPQHF
.,TRBJ2-7,TRBV4-3,.,TGCGCCAGCAGCCAGGACCGGGACGGCTCCTACGAGCAGTACTTC,CASSQDRDGSYEQYF
TRBD2,TRBJ2-7,TRBV13,.,TGTGCCAGCAGCTCCCCAGCGGGAGAGGCCTACGAGCAGTACTTC,CASSSPAGEAYEQYF
TRBD2,TRBJ2-7,TRBV27,.,TGTGCCAGCAGTTTTGGCGGGAGTATTCCCTACGAGCAGTACTTC,CASSFGGSIPYEQYF
.,TRBJ2-5,TRBV4-2,.,TGTGCCAGCAGCCAAGACCAGGGACGTTCCGAGGAGACCCAGTACTTC,CASSQDQGRSEETQYF
TRBD1,TRBJ1-1,TRBV4-1,.,TGCGCCAGCAGCCATGCCAGGGGGGGCACTGAAGCTTTCTTT,CASSHARGGTEAFF
.,TRBJ2-1,TRBV6-4,.,TGTGCCAGCAGTGACGTGCGGGACAGCTCCTACAATGAGCAGTTCTTC,CASSDVRDSSYNEQFF
.,TRBJ2-7,TRBV7-9,.,TGTGCCAGCAGCACCCTGGGGGGGCAGTACTTC,CASSTLGGQYF
.,TRBJ2-7,TRBV7-9,.,TGTGCCAGCAGCCCCCGGGACTCCGTCGGGGTCGAGCAGTACTTC,CASSPRDSVGVEQYF
.,TRBJ2-7,TRBV4-2,.,TGTGCCAGCAGCCAAGATGTCTCGGACTACAACTCCTACGAGCAGTACTTC,CASSQDVSDYNSYEQYF
.,TRBJ1-5,TRBV2,.,TGTGCCAGCAGCGGGCGGGACCATAGCAATCAGCCCCAGCATTTT,CASSGRDHSNQPQHF
.,TRBJ1-2,TRBV6-1,.,TGTGCCAGCCGGCCTGACGTTGGGGGAAACGGCTACACCTTC,CASRPDVGGNGYTF
.,TRBJ2-7,TRBV19,.,TGTGCCAGTAGTATATATGAGAGACCCTACGAGCAGTACTTC,CASSIYERPYEQYF
.,TRBJ2-3,TRBV27,.,TGTGCCAGCAGTTCACTCGAGCCAGATACGCAGTATTTT,CASSSLEPDTQYF
.,TRBJ1-4,TRBV13,.,TGTGCCAGCAGCTCGAGGACAGAAACTAATGAAAAACTGTTTTTT,CASSSRTETNEKLFF
.,TRBJ2-3,TRBV14,.,TGTGCCAGCAGCCGGTACGGGAAGGCAGATACGCAGTATTTT,CASSRYGKADTQYF
TRBD2,TRBJ2-1,TRBV2,.,TGTGCCAGCAAGGAGACTAGCGGGAGGCTGCGGAATGAGCAGTTCTTC,CASKETSGRLRNEQFF
.,TRBJ1-1,TRBV28,.,TGTGCCAGCAGTTTTAGGGGCACTGAAGCTTTCTTT,CASSFRGTEAFF
TRBD1,TRBJ2-7,TRBV27,.,TGTGCCAGCAGTACAGGGGACAGGGCGGGCTACGAGCAGTACTTC,CASSTGDRAGYEQYF
.,TRBJ1-4,TRBV28,.,TGTGCCAGCAGCCGCGCGGGGGGGGTAAATGAAAAACTGTTTTTT,CASSRAGGVNEKLFF
.,TRBJ1-5,TRBV7-9,.,TGTGCCAGCAGCTCAGCTACGGGGGGAGTTAATCAGCCCCAGCATTTT,CASSSATGGVNQPQHF
TRBD1,TRBJ1-2,TRBV28,.,TGTGCCAGCAGGCCCATGGGACAGGGGAGTGGCTACACCTTC,CASRPMGQGSGYTF
.,TRBJ2-7,TRBV5-1,once,TGCGCCAGCAGCTTGGCTGCTCTGGGACGTCTCCAAAGAGAAGACGACGAGCAGTACTTC,CASSLAALGRLQREDDEQYF
TRBD2,TRBJ2-7,TRBV5-6,.,TGTGCCAGCAGCCGGACTAGCGGGAGCTCCGAGCAGTACTTC,CASSRTSGSSEQYF
.,TRBJ2-7,TRBV29-1,.,TGCAGCGTTGCGGGACATAGCTCCTACGAGCAGTACTTC,CSVAGHSSYEQYF
TRBD2,TRBJ2-1,TRBV6-5,.,TGTGCCAGCAGTTACTTTGGGACTAGCGGGATCTATGAGCAGTTCTTC,CASSYFGTSGIYEQFF
TRBD2,TRBJ2-5,TRBV4-1,.,TGCGCCAGCAGCCCGACTAGCGGGGACCGGGACTTC,CASSPTSGDRDF
.,TRBJ1-5,TRBV9,few,TGTGCCAGCGGATCGGCGGATCAGCCCCAGCATTTT,CASGSADQPQHF
.,TRBJ2-7,TRBV5-6,.,TGTGCCAGCAGCTTAATGGACTACGAGCAGTACTTC,CASSLMDYEQYF
.,TRBJ2-5,TRBV6-5,.,TGTGCCAGCAGTTACTCGAGGGCGGAGACCCAGTACTTC,CASSYSRAETQYF
.,TRBJ2-7,TRBV20-1,once,TGCAGTGCTGAGACAGAGTACGAGCAGTACTTC,CSAETEYEQYF
TRBD2,TRBJ2-3,TRBV13,.,TGTGCCAGCAGCTTAGGAGCTAGCGGTAGCACAGATACGCAGTATTTT,CASSLGASGSTDTQYF
TRBD1,TRBJ2-5,TRBV11-2,.,TGTGCCAGCAGCCCTCGGGACAGTCAGGAGGAGACCCAGTACTTC,CASSPRDSQEETQYF
TRBD1,TRBJ2-7,TRBV7-9,.,TGTGCCAGCAGCGGGACAGGGGAGCCCTACGAGCAGTACTTC,CASSGTGEPYEQYF
.,TRBJ1-2,TRBV7-9,.,TGTGCCAGCAGCACGAGACAGGCTAACTATGGCTACACCTTC,CASSTRQANYGYTF
.,TRBJ2-5,TRBV10-3,.,TGTGCCATCAGTCCGGGAGAGACCCAGTACTTC,CAISPGETQYF
.,TRBJ1-5,TRBV28,.,TGTGCCAGCAGTTTACTCTCGGGACAGCCCCAGCATTTT,CASSLLSGQPQHF